This entry features one TCR beta chain sequence. What it binds is not known. At the DNA level, this CDR3 is encoded by other sequences in the same sample as well. This entry belongs to a study of cytomegalovirus exposure and HLA in healthy donors. While unrecorded immune exposures were likely, the donors were nominally healthy when sampled. General study results and limits: Sequencing artifact likely explains a cluster of highly shared sequence variants. CMV serostatus was the only immune exposure information that was available. The majority of CMV-associated TCR beta chains were reported as apparently HLA-restricted in a later analysis.

It was with 60 Vbeta and 13 Jbeta primers that the PCR ran. The method was immunoSEQ multiplex PCR; TCRdb's version includes in-frame clones alone and lacks a portion of them. The table lists about 180,000 clones, roughly 80% of them singletons. The clonotype originates from a man aged 60-69 years in good health and CMV-seronegative. The sequencing input was PBMCs.

The CDR3 nucleotides are TGCGCCAGCAGCTTGGCGGGGAACACTGAAGCTTTCTTT. This encodes CASSLAGNTEAFF. The genes are TRBV5-1 and TRBJ1-1; D call uncertain. There are 13 residues in the CDR3. CDR1 is SGHRS, CDR2 YFSETQ, per germline. V was trimmed by 0 bases and J by 1 base, leaving 4 bases between them.